These T cell receptor beta chains were read from a single sample in a study of blood T cell repertoires in COVID-19. The table came from immunoSEQ multiplex PCR; TCRdb's copy has only in-frame clones and leaves some out. The profile shows hundreds of thousands of clones, about four fifths of them singletons. Sequencing was performed on PBMCs or T cells enriched from blood (not recorded which). Receptor source: a man in his forties who had been exposed to COVID-19. Each CDR3 is given with its conserved first and last residue. The D gene is left open where the match is weak. The size entry is marked missing in some rows and otherwise reads once, few, many or a size class.

d_call,clone_size,v_call,j_call,cdr3_aa,cdr3_nt
.,.,TRBV7-9,TRBJ2-1,CASGGSSYNEQFF,TGTGCCAGCGGGGGGAGCTCCTACAATGAGCAGTTCTTC
.,.,TRBV10-3,TRBJ1-3,CATTDSRNTIYF,TGTGCCACTACGGACAGTAGAAACACCATATATTTT
.,many,TRBV3-1/TRBV3-2,TRBJ2-7,CASSRGRGGEQYF,TGTGCCAGCAGCCGTGGCAGGGGCGGGGAGCAGTACTTC
.,.,TRBV6-1,TRBJ1-3,CASSDRNPVDSGNTIYF,TGTGCCAGCAGTGACCGAAATCCGGTAGACTCTGGAAACACCATATATTTT
TRBD2,few,TRBV4-1,TRBJ2-2,CASSQRLALNTGELFF,TGCGCCAGCAGCCAAAGACTAGCCCTAAACACCGGGGAGCTGTTTTTT
.,.,TRBV28,TRBJ1-1,CASTLNTEAFF,TGTGCCAGCACCTTAAACACTGAAGCTTTCTTT
.,.,TRBV10-1,TRBJ2-2,CASRGTGELFF,TGCGCCAGCCGCGGGACCGGGGAGCTGTTTTTT
.,.,TRBV25-1,TRBJ2-3,CASSEWREVSDTQYF,TGTGCCAGCAGTGAATGGAGGGAAGTTTCAGATACGCAGTATTTT
TRBD1,.,TRBV24-1,TRBJ2-1,CATSDRTGFVNEQFF,TGTGCCACCAGTGATCGGACAGGGTTTGTCAATGAGCAGTTCTTC
TRBD2,.,TRBV11-3,TRBJ2-1,CASSSAWSASGSDEQFF,TGTGCCAGCAGCTCCGCGTGGTCGGCTAGCGGGAGCGATGAGCAGTTCTTC
.,.,TRBV27,TRBJ2-5,CASSSSPIASRVGDQYF,TGTGCCAGCAGTTCATCCCCAATAGCGTCCCGGGTTGGCGACCAGTACTTC
.,.,TRBV29-1,TRBJ2-1,CSVVTYNEQFF,TGCAGCGTTGTCACCTACAATGAGCAGTTCTTC
TRBD1,.,TRBV15,TRBJ1-1,CATSRGGGLEAFF,TGTGCCACCAGCAGAGGAGGGGGCCTTGAAGCTTTCTTT
.,.,TRBV12-3/TRBV12-4,TRBJ1-1,CASSSGGGTEAFF,TGTGCCAGCAGTTCCGGGGGAGGAACTGAAGCTTTCTTT
.,.,TRBV21-1,TRBJ2-7,CASSTRTGDSYEQYF,TGTGCCAGCAGCACCAGGACAGGGGATTCCTACGAGCAGTACTTC
.,.,TRBV11-2,TRBJ1-2,CASRDFRYGYTF,TGTGCCAGTCGGGACTTTCGCTATGGCTACACCTTC
TRBD1,.,TRBV5-8,TRBJ2-4,CASSRGTGGKNIQYF,TGTGCCAGCAGCCGTGGGACAGGGGGTAAAAACATTCAGTACTTC
TRBD2,.,TRBV24-1,TRBJ2-5,CATKDNGGGPETQYF,TGTGCCACCAAAGATAACGGGGGGGGTCCCGAGACCCAGTACTTC
TRBD1,.,TRBV12-3/TRBV12-4,TRBJ1-5,CASSQGETQHF,TGTGCCAGCAGTCAGGGGGAAACACAGCATTTT
TRBD1,.,TRBV7-6,TRBJ2-5,CASSKDRDRVGETQYF,TGTGCCAGCAGCAAAGACCGGGACAGGGTCGGCGAGACCCAGTACTTC
.,few,TRBV6-5,TRBJ1-1,CASERDRNTEAFF,TGTGCCAGCGAACGTGACAGGAACACTGAAGCTTTCTTT
TRBD1,.,TRBV3-1/TRBV3-2,TRBJ2-7,CASSHRTGGEQYF,TGTGCCAGCAGCCACCGGACAGGTGGCGAGCAGTACTTC
TRBD1,.,TRBV11-3,TRBJ1-1,CASSLAGGNTEAFF,TGTGCCAGCAGCTTGGCAGGGGGGAACACTGAAGCTTTCTTT
TRBD1,.,TRBV23-1,TRBJ2-6,CASSPPTGDNSGANVLTF,TGCGCCAGCAGTCCGCCGACAGGGGACAACTCTGGGGCCAACGTCCTGACTTTC
.,.,TRBV30,TRBJ1-2,CAWSGDTTNYGYTF,TGTGCCTGGAGTGGGGACACTACGAACTATGGCTACACCTTC
TRBD1,.,TRBV6-5,TRBJ1-5,CATSWTGVDQPQHF,TGTGCCACCTCCTGGACAGGGGTTGATCAGCCCCAGCATTTT
TRBD1,.,TRBV7-9,TRBJ2-1,CASSLDRGSYNEQFF,TGTGCCAGCAGCTTAGACAGGGGTTCCTACAATGAGCAGTTCTTC
.,.,TRBV10-1,TRBJ1-2,CASSVSSERGYTF,TGCGCCAGCAGTGTGTCCAGCGAGAGAGGCTACACCTTC
TRBD2,.,TRBV9,TRBJ2-2,CASSGLAGVVTGELFF,TGTGCCAGCAGCGGACTAGCGGGAGTAGTCACCGGGGAGCTGTTTTTT
TRBD2,.,TRBV11-2,TRBJ2-7,CASSSGLAGPYEQYF,TGTGCCAGCAGCTCGGGACTAGCGGGGCCCTACGAGCAGTACTTC
TRBD1,.,TRBV6-5,TRBJ1-1,CASSKGQGLGEAFF,TGTGCCAGCAGTAAGGGACAGGGTTTGGGAGAAGCTTTCTTT
.,.,TRBV18,TRBJ2-5,CASSPLAEERETQYF,TGTGCCAGCTCACCTTTAGCAGAGGAAAGAGAGACCCAGTACTTC
.,.,TRBV6-5,TRBJ2-7,CASSYSIQRDGYEQYF,TGTGCCAGCAGTTACTCGATTCAGCGCGACGGCTACGAGCAGTACTTC
TRBD1,.,TRBV12-3/TRBV12-4,TRBJ1-2,CASSSPWDSGYTF,TGTGCCAGCAGTTCCCCCTGGGACAGTGGCTACACCTTC
.,.,TRBV3-1/TRBV3-2,TRBJ2-7,CASSLNLNAGPREQYF,TGTGCCAGCAGCCTGAACCTCAACGCAGGCCCCCGCGAGCAGTACTTC
.,once,TRBV30,TRBJ1-2,CAWRGLSDYGYTF,TGTGCCTGGAGGGGCCTCTCGGACTATGGCTACACCTTC
.,few,TRBV5-1,TRBJ2-2,CASSLTANTGELFF,TGCGCCAGCAGCTTAACAGCGAACACCGGGGAGCTGTTTTTT
TRBD2,.,TRBV27,TRBJ2-5,CASSSLAGVAETQYF,TGTGCCAGCAGTTCGTTAGCGGGAGTGGCAGAGACCCAGTACTTC
TRBD2,.,TRBV15,TRBJ2-2,CATSVSSGGLAGVFTGELFF,TGTGCCACCAGCGTCTCCAGTGGGGGACTAGCGGGCGTATTTACCGGGGAGCTGTTTTTT
TRBD2,.,TRBV5-1,TRBJ2-7,CASRRTSATYEQYF,TGCGCCAGCAGGCGCACTAGCGCAACCTACGAGCAGTACTTC
.,.,TRBV9,TRBJ2-4,CASSVAGGDRGIQYF,TGTGCCAGCAGCGTAGCGGGGGGAGACAGGGGCATTCAGTACTTC
.,once,TRBV7-3,TRBJ2-1,CASSAQASPNEQFF,TGTGCCAGCAGCGCCCAAGCTAGCCCCAATGAGCAGTTCTTC
.,.,TRBV30,TRBJ2-7,CAWIAVSAREQYF,TGTGCCTGGATAGCAGTCTCGGCCCGAGAGCAGTACTTC
.,.,TRBV4-1,TRBJ1-1,CASSQDQGNTEAFF,TGCGCCAGCAGCCAAGATCAGGGGAACACTGAAGCTTTCTTT
.,once,TRBV5-8,TRBJ1-2,CASSLGLYGYTF,TGTGCCAGCAGCTTGGGGCTTTATGGCTACACCTTC
TRBD2,.,TRBV15,TRBJ2-4,CATSRGLAENIQYF,TGTGCCACCAGCAGAGGGCTAGCGGAAAACATTCAGTACTTC
TRBD1,once,TRBV12-3/TRBV12-4,TRBJ2-7,CASNRDRLDEQYF,TGTGCCAGCAATCGGGACAGATTGGACGAGCAGTACTTC
TRBD2,.,TRBV27,TRBJ2-7,CASSLLAGVYEQYF,TGTGCCAGCAGTTTATTAGCGGGAGTCTACGAGCAGTACTTC
.,.,TRBV12-5,TRBJ2-5,CASGPGDLQGETQYF,TGTGCTAGTGGCCCGGGGGACTTGCAGGGAGAGACCCAGTACTTC
.,few,TRBV18,TRBJ1-1,CASSRQGEAFF,TGTGCCAGCTCCCGCCAGGGGGAAGCTTTCTTT